Following are 28 T cell receptor beta chains from one sample sequenced in a study of blood T cell repertoires in COVID-19. This table comes from immunoSEQ multiplex PCR, and its TCRdb copy is limited to in-frame clones, with some not included. The table has 100,000 to 150,000 clones, 81% seen once; the top ten hold more than 3%. The material sequenced was peripheral blood. These receptors were taken from a woman in her fifties or sixties with acute or convalescent COVID-19.

This clone was seen more than once but under ten times. One junction end disagrees with the germline gene, perhaps due to a read error. This chain uses TRBV5-1 with TRBJ1-6; D call uncertain. Germline CDR1 and CDR2: SGHRS and YFSETQ. The CDR3 is made up of 8 amino acids. For the CDR3, the DNA is TGCGCCAGCAGCTGGGAGGCTTTT. Its protein is CASSWEAF.

The genes are TRBV5-6 and TRBJ2-1, with D perhaps TRBD1 (7 bases). Germline V gene sequence: CDR1 SGHDT, CDR2 YYEEEE. Trimming cost V 6 bases and J 4 bases, with 23 bases left between them. The CDR3 is 17 residues long. This CDR3 reads CASTPEGAGTVYNEQFF. Here the CDR3 DNA reads TGTGCCAGCACCCCGGAAGGGGCGGGGACAGTTTACAATGAGCAGTTCTTC. Supplemented by reference TRBV5-6 and TRBJ2-1, the full variable domain reads DAGVTQSPTHLIKTRGQQVTLRCSPKSGHDTVSWYQQALGQGPQFIFQYYEEEERQRGNFPDRFSGHQFPNYSSELNVNALLLGDSALYLCASTPEGAGTVYNEQFFGPGTRLTVL.

This clone was observed a single time. The chain employs TRBV6-5 and TRBJ2-1, with 13 positions matching TRBD2. This CDR3 comprises 15 residues. V shed 5 bases, J shed 5 bases, and the junction held 3 bases outside the gene matches. Germline V gene lookup returns CDR1 MNHEY and CDR2 SVGAGI. The CDR3 spells CASSRTSGGNNEQFF. The CDR3 nucleotides read TGTGCCAGCAGTCGGACTAGCGGGGGAAACAATGAGCAGTTCTTC.

CDR3 region: CAWHQTGNTEAFF. CDR3 DNA: TGTGCCTGGCACCAGACAGGGAACACTGAAGCTTTCTTT. The gene calls are TRBV30 and TRBJ1-1; D is possibly TRBD1 (6 bases). Per germline, CDR1 GTSNPN and CDR2 SVGIG (reference sequence). The V gene lost 5 bases and the J gene lost 1 base, with 11 bases spanning the gap. The CDR3 is made up of 13 amino acids.

The chain employs TRBV28 and TRBJ1-3, with D possibly matching TRBD1 (6 bases). Germline lookup yields CDR1 MDHEN and CDR2 SYDVKM. The CDR3 has 16 residues. Trimming shortened V by 5 bases and J by 2 bases, and 16 bases separated the two germline ends. Here the CDR3 reads CASSPGGAGTGNTIYF. CDR3 DNA sequence: TGTGCCAGCAGTCCCGGGGGGGCAGGGACTGGAAACACCATATATTTT.

This chain connects TRBV15 to TRBJ1-4; maybe TRBD1 (5 bases). Germline values: CDR1 LNHNV, CDR2 YYDKDF (reference sequence). V was cut by 3 bases and J by 2 bases, with 10 bases left in between. The CDR3 has 15 residues. The CDR3 here is CATSRSGTTNEKLFF. DNA for the CDR3: TGTGCCACCAGCAGGAGCGGGACCACTAATGAAAAACTGTTTTTT.

The V gene is TRBV29-1, the J gene TRBJ2-3; D is perhaps TRBD1 (5 bases). V dropped 6 bases and J dropped 3 bases, with 13 bases sitting between them. Germline-derived CDR1 and CDR2 are SQVTM and ANQGSEA. CDR3 length equals 13 residues. The DNA of the CDR3 is TGCAGCGTCTTTGACAGCCCAACAGATACGCAGTATTTT. Its protein is CSVFDSPTDTQYF.

This clone was seen once. The chain uses TRBV11-3 and TRBJ2-2; tentatively, D is TRBD2 (5 bases). The CDR3 totals 14 residues. V lost 5 bases and J lost 2, with 9 bases in between. CDR1 SGHNT and CDR2 YENEEA come from the germline V gene. Written as DNA, the CDR3 is TGTGCCAGCAGCCCAACTAGAAACACCGGGGAGCTGTTTTTT. As protein: CASSPTRNTGELFF.

V usage is TRBV5-1 and J usage is TRBJ1-6; weak D call: TRBD1 (6 bases). Trimming took off 0 bases at V and 1 base at J, with 11 bases between the two ends. Looked up from germline, CDR1 is SGHRS and CDR2 is YFSETQ. CDR3 size: 17 residues. The CDR3 protein is CASSLARGGSYNSPLHF. The CDR3 nucleotides read TGCGCCAGCAGCTTGGCGAGGGGGGGATCCTATAATTCACCCCTCCACTTT.

This rearrangement joins TRBV27 to TRBJ1-2, with 7 bases identical to TRBD1. This CDR3 is 15 amino acids long. Germline CDR1 MNHEY, CDR2 SMNVEV (reference sequence). V lost 6 bases and J lost 4; bases outside the gene matches: 11. The DNA of the CDR3 is TGTGCCAGCAGCCTGAAGGGGACAGATTCCTATGGCTACACCTTC. It codes for CASSLKGTDSYGYTF.

This sequence joins TRBV2 and TRBJ1-2; 7 bases are a match to TRBD1. The CDR3 loop spans 13 amino acids. In germline, CDR1 is SNHLY, CDR2 FYNNEI. The J segment lost 4 bases and the V segment lost 6 bases, leaving 5 bases of the junction unmatched. In DNA form, the CDR3 reads TGTGCCAGCAGCGGGGGACAGACCTATGGCTACACCTTC. Residues: CASSGGQTYGYTF.

The rearrangement uses TRBV15 and TRBJ1-4; TRBD1 matches 8 bases. Germline trimming cut 3 bases from V and 7 bases from J; bases unmatched to any gene: 7. Germline-derived CDR1 and CDR2 are LNHNV and YYDKDF (reference sequence). This CDR3 contains 15 residues. The CDR3 loop is CATSRYGQGAEKLFF. CDR3 DNA: TGTGCCACCAGCAGGTATGGGCAGGGGGCTGAAAAACTGTTTTTT.

The genes are TRBV9 and TRBJ2-1, with a possible D match to TRBD1 (5 bases). Germline values: CDR1 SGDLS, CDR2 YYNGEE. The length of the CDR3 is 14 residues. Trimming took 4 bases from V and 9 from J, leaving 17 bases between them. The CDR3 DNA follows: TGTGCCAGCAGCTTCGGACCGCAGGGAACTGAGCAGTTCTTC. Its protein is CASSFGPQGTEQFF.

This chain links TRBV19 with TRBJ1-5, with D possibly being TRBD1 (6 bases). The V end was cut by 5 bases, the J end by 4 bases, with 15 bases between. Germline V lookup: CDR1 LNHDA, CDR2 SQIVND (reference sequence). The CDR3 runs 15 residues. The CDR3 protein is CASSPARTVNQPQHF. Written as DNA, the CDR3 is TGTGCCAGTAGTCCTGCTCGGACAGTAAATCAGCCCCAGCATTTT.

The chain links TRBV25-1 to TRBJ1-6; maybe TRBD1 (6 bases). V was shortened by 4 bases and J by 9 bases, with 19 bases between the two germline ends. The V gene's germline CDR1 is MGHDK and CDR2 SYGVNS. The CDR3 sequence is 16 residues long. In DNA form, the CDR3 reads TGTGCCAGCAGTGGATGGGCCACAGGGAGTGCTTCACCCCTCCACTTT. Protein sequence: CASSGWATGSASPLHF. Combining the CDR3 with reference TRBV25-1 and TRBJ1-6 gives the whole variable domain EADIYQTPRYLVIGTGKKITLECSQTMGHDKMYWYQQDPGMELHLIHYSYGVNSTEKGDLSSESTVSRIRTEHFPLTLESARPSHTSQYLCASSGWATGSASPLHFGNGTRLTVT.

The chain employs TRBV7-9 and TRBJ2-3; possibly TRBD2 for D (5 bases). The CDR3 runs to 15 residues. Looked up from germline, CDR1 is SEHNR and CDR2 is FQNEAQ (reference sequence). Trimming cost V 6 bases and J 0 bases, with 13 bases left between them. CDR3 sequence reads: CASSHLSGSTDTQYF. The CDR3 nucleotides read TGTGCCAGCAGTCATCTCAGCGGAAGCACAGATACGCAGTATTTT. Combining the CDR3 with reference TRBV7-9 and TRBJ2-3 gives the whole variable domain DTGVSQNPRHKITKRGQNVTFRCDPISEHNRLYWYRQTLGQGPEFLTYFQNEAQLEKSRLLSDRFSAERPKGSFSTLEIQRTEQGDSAMYLCASSHLSGSTDTQYFGPGTRLTVL.

The rearrangement uses TRBV5-1 and TRBJ2-5, with D unresolved. This CDR3 comprises 14 residues. V lost 3 bases and J lost 2, with 11 bases in between. Germline CDR1 SGHRS, CDR2 YFSETQ. The DNA of the CDR3 is TGCGCCAGCAGCTCACGAGGAGTGCAAGAGACCCAGTACTTC. Translation: CASSSRGVQETQYF.

The CDR3 is CASSTSGTTDTQYF. The CDR3 DNA reads as TGTGCCAGCAGCACTAGCGGGACCACAGATACGCAGTATTTT. V gene TRBV3-1 (or the pseudogene TRBV3-2) combines with J gene TRBJ2-3; 10 bases agree with TRBD2. CDR3 length: 14 amino acids. After removal of 5 bases from V and 2 bases from J, the junction contained 1 base not matched to a gene. Germline CDR1 and CDR2: LGHDT and YNNKEL (reference sequence).

The chain links TRBV12-3 or TRBV12-4 to TRBJ1-5; tentative D call: TRBD1 (6 bases). V dropped 5 bases and J dropped 1 base, with 6 bases sitting between them. The CDR3 loop spans 13 amino acids. The CDR3 is CASSGTSNQPQHF. CDR3 DNA: TGTGCCAGCAGTGGGACAAGCAATCAGCCCCAGCATTTT.

The chain uses TRBV19 and TRBJ2-6; D is unresolved. Trimming removed 6 bases at V and 0 bases at J, with 6 bases between. The CDR3 runs 14 residues. Germline V gene data show CDR1 as LNHDA and CDR2 as SQIVND (reference sequence). The CDR3 nucleotides read TGTGCCAGTAGGAGAGACTCTGGGGCCAACGTCCTGACTTTC. This gives the protein CASRRDSGANVLTF.

A note on this clone: One end of the junction is discordant with germline, which a read error may explain. The CDR3 bases are TGTGCCATCAGCGAGTTACCAGACAGGGGCGCCCCTTCTAACTATGGCTACACCTTC. The encoded protein is CAISELPDRGAPSNYGYTF. V is TRBV10-3 and J is TRBJ1-2; 8 bases match TRBD1. Germline-derived CDR1 and CDR2 are ENHRY and SYGVKD. This CDR3 has 19 amino acids.

V usage is TRBV2 and J usage is TRBJ1-6, with 7 bases lining up with TRBD1. J gave up 10 bases and V 4 bases, and 10 bases lay outside the gene matches. This CDR3 region has 15 residues. Germline CDR1 SNHLY, CDR2 FYNNEI. CDR3 protein: CASSVLTGEGSPLHF. CDR3 bases: TGTGCCAGCAGTGTCCTAACAGGGGAAGGCTCACCCCTCCACTTT. Full variable domain (missing parts from reference TRBV2 and TRBJ1-6): EPEVTQTPSHQVTQMGQEVILRCVPISNHLYFYWYRQILGQKVEFLVSFYNNEISEKSEIFDDQFSVERPDGSNFTLKIRSTKLEDSAMYFCASSVLTGEGSPLHFGNGTRLTVT.

This clone was seen ten or more times. The chain's CDR3 is CASSQTPGTGSEKLFF. In nucleotides, the CDR3 is TGTGCCAGCAGCCAAACCCCCGGGACAGGGAGCGAAAAACTGTTTTTT. The chain combines TRBV4-2 with TRBJ1-4, with 9 bases that match TRBD1. The CDR3 has 16 amino acids. V shed 2 bases, J shed 8 bases, and the junction held 9 bases outside the gene matches. Germline V gene sequence: CDR1 LGHNA, CDR2 YNFKEQ.

The table lists this clone with a count of one. The chain joins TRBV3-1 (or the pseudogene TRBV3-2) to TRBJ2-3; 12 positions agree with TRBD2. The CDR3 extends over 16 amino acids. Germline V gene lookup returns CDR1 LGHDT and CDR2 YNNKEL (reference sequence). Trimming at V came to 4 bases and at J to 7 bases, leaving 9 bases not matched to a gene. In DNA form, the CDR3 reads TGTGCCAGCAGCCTCTCACCGGGACTAGCGGGCCATACGCAGTATTTT. Translation: CASSLSPGLAGHTQYF.

The rearrangement uses TRBV2 and TRBJ1-4; D may be TRBD1 (5 bases). The CDR3 has 15 amino acids. The V end was cut by 7 bases, the J end by 8 bases, with 20 bases between. Germline CDR1 SNHLY, CDR2 FYNNEI. This CDR3 is CASNVNRGIGEKLFF. The CDR3 DNA sequence: TGTGCCAGCAACGTAAACCGGGGGATTGGCGAAAAACTGTTTTTT. The whole variable domain, remainder taken from reference TRBV2 and TRBJ1-4, is EPEVTQTPSHQVTQMGQEVILRCVPISNHLYFYWYRQILGQKVEFLVSFYNNEISEKSEIFDDQFSVERPDGSNFTLKIRSTKLEDSAMYFCASNVNRGIGEKLFFGSGTQLSVL.

The chain links TRBV24-1 to TRBJ2-2, with D unresolved. V lost 0 bases and J 7 bases, leaving 2 bases between the germline ends. Germline values: CDR1 KGHDR, CDR2 SFDVKD. The CDR3 length is 12 residues. CDR3 residues: CATSDLYGELFF. DNA for the CDR3: TGTGCCACCAGTGATTTGTACGGGGAGCTGTTTTTT.

The CDR3 DNA reads TGTGCCAGCAGCTTGTATGGGGAGGGAAACACCATATATTTT. Amino acid sequence: CASSLYGEGNTIYF. This chain links TRBV5-4 with TRBJ1-3; D is ambiguous. Trimming took 1 base from V and 4 from J, leaving 9 bases between them. Germline assignment: CDR1 SGHNT and CDR2 YYREEE (reference sequence). This CDR3 comprises 14 residues. The whole variable domain, filled in from reference TRBV5-4 and TRBJ1-3, reads ETGVTQSPTHLIKTRGQQVTLRCSSQSGHNTVSWYQQALGQGPQFIFQYYREEENGRGNFPPRFSGLQFPNYSSELNVNALELDDSALYLCASSLYGEGNTIYFGEGSWLTVV.

The chain uses TRBV2 and TRBJ1-2; D gene uncertain. The V gene lost 4 bases and the J gene lost 0 bases, with 6 bases spanning the gap. CDR3 size: 13 residues. Germline CDR1 and CDR2: SNHLY and FYNNEI. In nucleotides, the CDR3 is TGTGCCAGCAGTGTGTCAGCTAACTATGGCTACACCTTC. This sequence encodes CASSVSANYGYTF. Complete variable domain (other parts from reference TRBV2 and TRBJ1-2): EPEVTQTPSHQVTQMGQEVILRCVPISNHLYFYWYRQILGQKVEFLVSFYNNEISEKSEIFDDQFSVERPDGSNFTLKIRSTKLEDSAMYFCASSVSANYGYTFGSGTRLTVV.